This T cell receptor beta chain is drawn from a study of esophageal squamous cell carcinoma under preoperative chemotherapy. Study-wide results and limits: Chemotherapy was followed by significantly higher TCR diversity in peripheral T cells only, not tumor-infiltrating lymphocytes.

Trimming removed 1 base from V and 10 bases from J, with 11 bases in between. Germline V gene sequence: CDR1 MNHNS, CDR2 SASEGT. This CDR3 is 13 amino acids long. By frequency in the sample, this clonotype is medium-sized. The target antigen is unknown. Described time point: after preoperative PTX-NDP chemotherapy. TCRdb used MiXCR to reprocess the PCR reads, holding one entry per CDR3 protein. There are about 9,600 distinct CDR3 sequences in the sample; over 40% occur only once, and over 12% lies in the top ten. The chain is built from TRBV6-1 and TRBJ2-1, with D hard to call. The receptor was isolated from a human donor with esophageal squamous cell carcinoma. The donor label of this sample is uncertain. Sample collection occurred from a patient given preoperative chemotherapy. CDR3 sequence reads: CASSEEGSFEQFF. CDR3 coding DNA: TGTGCCAGCAGTGAAGAGGGATCTTTCGAGCAGTTCTTC.